This TCR beta chain derives from a study of shared clonotypes between healthy human individuals. Germline CDR1 reads SGHDT; CDR2 reads YYEEEE. The CDR3 runs 17 residues. The J segment lost 4 bases and the V segment lost 2 bases, leaving 11 bases of the junction unmatched. Some clones are missing from TCRdb's copy, which holds only in-frame ones; the method was immunoSEQ multiplex PCR. This sample has a few million clones; more than 85% occur once, and the top ten carry under 0.45%. Findings and limits, study-wide: Clonotype sharing among donors was expected to depend on sequencing depth. Across subsets, estimated richness was generally greater for naive than for memory populations. Across several donors, naive CD4 shared 5% to 6%, naive CD8 around 3.8%, memory CD4 roughly 2.4%, memory CD8 under 0.5%.

Of note for this clone: Its matching antigen is unknown.

The specimen sequenced was naive CD4+ T cells from PBMCs. Subset in this sample: CD45RA+ positively selected. The clonotype was recovered from a man between 18 and 29 years old in good health. Some clones in this sample may be carry-over from other donors' samples. This chain joins TRBV5-6 and TRBJ2-1; 8 bases agree with TRBD1. The CDR3 region is CASSLLAGGFTYNEQFF. Written as DNA, the CDR3 is TGTGCCAGCAGCTTATTGGCAGGGGGCTTTACTTACAATGAGCAGTTCTTC.